A single sample gave rise to the 32 T cell receptor beta chains below, sequenced in a study of regulatory T cells in long-lasting Graves disease. Indicated time point: newly diagnosed GD, antithyroid drugs for less than 3 months. The authors made the TCR library using RNA they extracted from PBMCs. Building the TCR beta libraries relied on iRepertoire HTBI primers, and CDR3 regions underwent Arm-PCR. Using its own MiXCR run on the multiplex PCR reads, TCRdb lists one record per CDR3 protein. Here the sample spans over 500,000 distinct CDR3 sequences, more than 15% being singletons. Separately, the same data were catalogued under a study of T cells in Graves' hyperthyroidism and ophthalmopathy.

The source was peripheral blood mononuclear cells (PBMCs), collected at new diagnosis, from a patient treated with antithyroid drugs. The receptors here all came from a man between 18 and 29 years old with Graves disease.

This clonotype was counted many times. The chain uses TRBV2 and TRBJ2-5, with a possible D match to TRBD2 (5 bases). Germline V gives CDR1 SNHLY, CDR2 FYNNEI. V lost 8 bases, J lost 2 bases, and 18 bases lay in between. The CDR3 runs to 15 residues. CDR3 in amino acids: CASYDGKASQETQYF. DNA of the CDR3: TGTGCCAGCTACGACGGGAAGGCCAGTCAAGAGACCCAGTACTTC. The variable domain in full, with the rest retrieved from reference TRBV2 and TRBJ2-5, is EPEVTQTPSHQVTQMGQEVILRCVPISNHLYFYWYRQILGQKVEFLVSFYNNEISEKSEIFDDQFSVERPDGSNFTLKIRSTKLEDSAMYFCASYDGKASQETQYFGPGTRLLVL.

This chain joins TRBV3-1 and TRBJ1-6; D gene uncertain. The CDR3 totals 12 residues. V lost 0 bases, J lost 9 bases, and 3 bases lay in between. Germline CDR1 reads LGHDT; CDR2 reads YNNKEL (reference sequence). In nucleotides, the CDR3 is TGTGCCAGCAGCCAAGATATTTCACCCCTCCACTTT. It encodes CASSQDISPLHF. The full variable domain, completed using reference TRBV3-1 and TRBJ1-6, is DTAVSQTPKYLVTQMGNDKSIKCEQNLGHDTMYWYKQDSKKFLKIMFSYNNKELIINETVPNRFSPKSPDKAHLNLHINSLELGDSAVYFCASSQDISPLHFGNGTRLTVT.

The V and J genes are TRBV25-1 and TRBJ1-4, with D perhaps TRBD1 (6 bases). Trimming removed 0 bases at V and 5 bases at J, with 10 bases between. The CDR3 spans 15 residues. Per the germline V gene, CDR1 is MGHDK and CDR2 is SYGVNS. CDR3 DNA: TGTGCCAGCAGTGAATACGGGGGACAAAATGAAAAACTGTTTTTT. This translates into CASSEYGGQNEKLFF.

This clonotype was counted ten times or more. J is TRBJ2-7 and V is TRBV28; 13 nucleotides agree with TRBD2. From germline, CDR1 is MDHEN and CDR2 SYDVKM. The V segment lost 9 bases and the J segment 0 bases; nucleotides outside the gene matches: 5. This CDR3 is built from 15 residues. CDR3 DNA sequence: TGTGCCAGTAAGACTAGCGGGAGGCACTCCTACGAGCAGTACTTC. Its translation is CASKTSGRHSYEQYF.

The chain recombines TRBV27 with TRBJ2-7; 8 nucleotides agree with TRBD1. After removal of 2 bases from V and 3 bases from J, the junction contained 9 bases not matched to a gene. Germline CDR1 is MNHEY and CDR2 is SMNVEV (reference sequence). The CDR3 spans 16 residues. DNA of the CDR3: TGTGCCAGCAGTTTACTTCCGACAGGGGAGATCTACGAGCAGTACTTC. Translation: CASSLLPTGEIYEQYF.

This clonotype was recorded a few times. The chain uses TRBV14 and TRBJ2-1; the D gene is possibly TRBD2 (6 bases). Trimming removed 3 bases at V and 0 bases at J, with 12 bases between. Looked up from germline, CDR1 is SGHDN and CDR2 is FVKESK. The CDR3 length is 16 residues. In DNA form, the CDR3 reads TGTGCCAGCAGCCACAGACTAGAGAGCTCCTACAATGAGCAGTTCTTC. It encodes CASSHRLESSYNEQFF.

The rearrangement links TRBV6-1 to TRBJ2-7; D gene ambiguous. Trimming took off 4 bases at V and 7 bases at J, with 5 bases between the two ends. This CDR3 has 10 residues. Looked up from germline, CDR1 is MNHNS and CDR2 is SASEGT. The CDR3 is CASSAREQYF. The CDR3 coding sequence is TGTGCCAGCAGTGCGAGAGAGCAGTACTTC.

This clonotype has more than one count but fewer than ten. The chain links TRBV5-1 to TRBJ1-6; a possible D gene is TRBD1 (5 bases). The CDR3 runs 16 residues. Germline lookup yields CDR1 SGHRS and CDR2 YFSETQ. V dropped 0 bases and J dropped 6 bases, with 13 bases sitting between them. CDR3 amino acids: CASSLEWAGSNSPLHF. CDR3 sequence (DNA): TGCGCCAGCAGCTTGGAATGGGCAGGGAGTAATTCACCCCTCCACTTT.

There are a few counts of this clonotype. The chain uses TRBV6-5 and TRBJ1-6, with 10 positions matching TRBD1. Unmatched junction bases numbered 3, after V lost 2 bases and J lost 8 bases. Germline V CDR1 and CDR2: MNHEY, SVGAGI. This CDR3 contains 15 residues. The DNA for the CDR3 is TGTGCCAGCAGTTACGGGGGGACAGGGGATTCACCCCTCCACTTT. Its translation: CASSYGGTGDSPLHF.

This chain uses TRBV7-9 with TRBJ1-1; D is perhaps TRBD1 (6 bases). CDR3 length: 15 residues. Germline V gene data show CDR1 as SEHNR and CDR2 as FQNEAQ (reference sequence). Trimming stripped 0 bases from V and 4 bases from J, with 12 bases between. CDR3 coding DNA: TGTGCCAGCAGCTTAGCAACAGGGCTATTCACTGAAGCTTTCTTT. Protein: CASSLATGLFTEAFF.

This clonotype occurred many times. The chain carries TRBV6-5 and TRBJ2-7; TRBD1 aligns across 8 bases. After removal of 0 bases from V and 3 bases from J, the junction contained 4 bases not matched to a gene. Germline loops: CDR1 MNHEY, CDR2 SVGAGI. The CDR3 has 15 residues. The CDR3 nucleotides are TGTGCCAGCAGTTACTCCCGGACAGGGTTCTACGAGCAGTACTTC. The encoded protein is CASSYSRTGFYEQYF.

This clonotype was seen at least ten times. V usage is TRBV27 and J usage is TRBJ2-5; 11 bases map to TRBD2. The germline gives CDR1 MNHEY, CDR2 SMNVEV (reference sequence). CDR3 length equals 17 residues. V trimming: 2 bases; J trimming: 5 bases; junction bases outside the gene matches: 10. CDR3 nucleotides: TGTGCCAGCAGTTTAACAACACTAGCGGGAGATTCGGAGACCCAGTACTTC. Translating gives CASSLTTLAGDSETQYF.

This clonotype was recorded many times. The V gene is TRBV19, the J gene TRBJ2-7; D gene uncertain. The germline CDR1 and CDR2 sequences are LNHDA and SQIVND (reference sequence). V gave up 1 base and J gave up 0 bases, with 7 bases separating them. The CDR3 contains 14 residues. The CDR3 coding sequence is TGTGCCAGTAGTATAGTTCCCGACTCCTACGAGCAGTACTTC. It codes for CASSIVPDSYEQYF. Based on the CDR3 plus reference TRBV19 and TRBJ2-7, the full variable domain is DGGITQSPKYLFRKEGQNVTLSCEQNLNHDAMYWYRQDPGQGLRLIYYSQIVNDFQKGDIAEGYSVSREKKESFPLTVTSAQKNPTAFYLCASSIVPDSYEQYFGPGTRLTVT.

This clonotype was counted many times. The chain is built from TRBV6-1 and TRBJ1-2; unclear D gene. The germline CDR1 and CDR2 sequences are MNHNS and SASEGT. Deletions cut 1 base from V and 6 bases from J, with 6 bases between. The CDR3 loop spans 12 amino acids. The CDR3 DNA follows: TGTGCCAGCAGTGAAGATGGGGATGGCTACACCTTC. This codes for CASSEDGDGYTF.

This clonotype was observed at least ten times. The genes are TRBV3-1 and TRBJ2-7; D gene unclear. This CDR3 has 11 amino acids. Trimming removed 2 bases from V and 8 bases from J, with 7 bases in between. The germline V gene has CDR1 LGHDT and CDR2 YNNKEL (reference sequence). CDR3 sequence reads: CASSQRTKQYF. The DNA of the CDR3 is TGTGCCAGCAGCCAAAGGACCAAGCAGTACTTC.

This clonotype was detected only a few times. This sequence may be a read error, since a much larger clone differs from it by one base. The chain uses TRBV3-1 and TRBJ1-1; 7 nucleotides line up with TRBD1. Germline lookup yields CDR1 LGHDT and CDR2 YNNKEL (reference sequence). This CDR3 has 15 residues. This CDR3 reads CANSHRGQTNTEAFF. The CDR3 DNA sequence: TGTGCCAACAGCCACCGGGGACAGACAAACACTGAAGCTTTCTTT.

This clonotype showed up just a few times. V gene TRBV14 combines with J gene TRBJ1-4; D possibly corresponds to TRBD1 (6 bases). This CDR3 comprises 17 residues. V lost 8 bases and J 0 bases, leaving 19 bases between the germline ends. Germline V lookup: CDR1 SGHDN, CDR2 FVKESK. CDR3 coding DNA: TGTGCCAGCGCCTCGGTGGGGGGGCTTTCAACTAATGAAAAACTGTTTTTT. Protein product: CASASVGGLSTNEKLFF.

The chain joins TRBV7-3 to TRBJ2-2; a possible D gene is TRBD2 (5 bases). The germline V and J ends were trimmed by 1 base and 2 bases, with 11 bases remaining between them. Germline lookup yields CDR1 SGHTA and CDR2 FQGTGA. The CDR3 is made up of 16 amino acids. The CDR3 protein is CASSLNGGHNTGELFF. CDR3 nucleotides: TGTGCCAGCAGCTTAAATGGCGGGCATAACACCGGGGAGCTGTTTTTT.

This clonotype was detected only a few times. The chain is built from TRBV7-9 and TRBJ2-2; TRBD2 agrees at 7 bases. With 5 bases clipped from V and 7 bases from J, the junction kept 16 bases outside the gene matches. Germline CDR1 and CDR2: SEHNR and FQNEAQ (reference sequence). This CDR3 region has 17 residues. CDR3 in amino acids: CASSRLKFTGGIGELFF. The CDR3 DNA sequence: TGTGCCAGCAGCCGACTTAAGTTCACGGGAGGAATCGGGGAGCTGTTTTTT.

Ten or more counts support this clonotype. The rearrangement links TRBV20-1 to TRBJ2-7; weak D call: TRBD2 (6 bases). Germline loops: CDR1 DFQATT, CDR2 SNEGSKA (reference sequence). Trimming cost V 0 bases and J 5 bases, with 14 bases left between them. CDR3 length: 14 amino acids. CDR3 DNA: TGCAGTGCTAGAGATTCTAGGACTACCCACGAGCAGTACTTC. Translating gives CSARDSRTTHEQYF.

This rearrangement joins TRBV4-1 to TRBJ2-7; D is perhaps TRBD1 (5 bases). The CDR3 has 15 amino acids. Germline CDR1 and CDR2: MGHRA and YSYEKL. Between the trimmed V and J ends, which lost 0 bases and 1 base, there was a span of 10 bases. Here the CDR3 DNA reads TGCGCCAGCAGCCAAGATCTGGCAGGGTCCTACGAGCAGTACTTC. Translation gives CASSQDLAGSYEQYF.

About this clonotype itself: The germline gene is not matched at one end of the junction; a read error may be the cause. V and J are TRBV5-1 and TRBJ1-1; 10 positions agree with TRBD1. Germline V gene sequence: CDR1 SGHRS, CDR2 YFSETQ. This CDR3 contains 17 residues. The CDR3 here is CASSSRDRGGRNAEAFF. CDR3 sequence (DNA): TGCGCCAGCAGCTCCCGGGACAGGGGAGGCCGGAACGCTGAAGCTTTCTTT.

With regard to this clonotype: This likely came from a read error, as a far larger clone is one base away. The chain joins TRBV12-3 or TRBV12-4 to TRBJ2-1; 8 bases agree with TRBD1. Near its end, the DNA agrees better with TRBJ2-5, so the J call may be wrong. The CDR3 totals 15 residues. CDR3 sequence reads: CASSPPTGVQETQYF. The CDR3 bases are TGTGCCAGCAGCCCCCCGACAGGGGTCCAAGAGACCCAGTACTTC.

This clonotype was recorded a few times. The chain couples TRBV2 to TRBJ2-3; 7 bases line up with TRBD1. With 7 bases clipped from V and 3 bases from J, the junction kept 4 bases outside the gene matches. This CDR3 is 13 amino acids long. Germline CDR1 is SNHLY and CDR2 is FYNNEI. The CDR3 reads CASTGRGTDTQYF. The CDR3 bases are TGTGCCAGCACCGGCAGGGGGACAGATACGCAGTATTTT.

This clonotype was found a few times. This chain joins TRBV6-5 and TRBJ2-1; 8 nucleotides align to TRBD2. Germline V gene data show CDR1 as MNHEY and CDR2 as SVGAGI. The CDR3 has 16 amino acids. Trimming took 2 bases from V and 4 from J; bases not matched to a gene: 7. The CDR3 reads CASSYERGTRYNEQFF. The CDR3 region has the DNA TGTGCCAGCAGTTACGAGAGGGGGACTAGATACAATGAGCAGTTCTTC.

This clonotype was seen only a few times. The V and J genes are TRBV19 and TRBJ2-7, with TRBD1 identical over 9 bases. The CDR3 has 14 residues. Trimming cost V 4 bases and J 3 bases; bases outside gene matches: 4. Germline V gene lookup returns CDR1 LNHDA and CDR2 SQIVND (reference sequence). CDR3 loop: CASSTGQGIYEQYF. In DNA form, the CDR3 reads TGTGCCAGTAGTACGGGACAGGGAATCTACGAGCAGTACTTC.

This clonotype was counted between two and nine times. The gene calls are TRBV29-1 and TRBJ1-2, with TRBD1 matching over 11 bases. CDR1 is SQVTM and CDR2 is ANQGSEA in the germline V gene. The V gene end was trimmed by 6 bases and the J gene end by 6 bases; junction bases not matched to a gene: 3. The CDR3 is made up of 12 amino acids. The CDR3 sequence: CSVGQGADGYTF. The CDR3 nucleotides read TGCAGCGTAGGACAGGGGGCGGATGGCTACACCTTC.

This rearrangement joins TRBV3-1 to TRBJ2-7; 9 nucleotides match TRBD2. This CDR3 is built from 14 residues. V dropped 4 bases and J dropped 5; count of bases not matched to a gene: 6. CDR1 is LGHDT and CDR2 is YNNKEL in the germline V gene (reference sequence). The CDR3 DNA sequence: TGTGCCAGCAGCCTTAGCGGGAGTTCTAACGAGCAGTACTTC. Translating it yields CASSLSGSSNEQYF.

This clonotype was recorded at least ten times. The rearrangement links TRBV27 to TRBJ2-1; 8 bases fit TRBD2. The DNA end favors TRBJ2-5, so the J call may be wrong. This CDR3 has 16 amino acids. The V gene's germline CDR1 is MNHEY and CDR2 SMNVEV (reference sequence). CDR3 DNA: TGTGCCAGCAGTTTATCCCCTGGGACTAGAGTGGAGACCCAGTACTTC. It yields the protein CASSLSPGTRVETQYF.

This clonotype was seen more than once but under ten times. This chain joins TRBV3-1 and TRBJ2-2, with 13 bases identical to TRBD2. The CDR3 contains 17 residues. Germline CDR1 and CDR2: LGHDT and YNNKEL (reference sequence). The J segment lost 6 bases and the V segment lost 6 bases, leaving 10 bases of the junction unmatched. CDR3 amino acids: CASSQLAGGLKPGELFF. As DNA, the CDR3 is TGTGCCAGCAGTCAACTAGCGGGAGGGCTTAAACCCGGGGAGCTGTTTTTT.

The table lists this clonotype with many counts. Germline is not matched at one junction end, which may reflect a read error. J is TRBJ2-1 and V is TRBV5-1; TRBD1 or TRBD2 may be the D gene (7 bases each). Germline CDR1 reads SGHRS; CDR2 reads YFSETQ. CDR3 length equals 13 residues. The DNA for the CDR3 is TGTGCCAGCAGCTCAGGGGGGGACAATGAGCAGTTCTTC. This gives the protein CASSSGGDNEQFF.

Concerning this clonotype: This may come from a read error, since a much larger clone is one base off. This chain links TRBV11-1 with TRBJ2-7; weak D call: TRBD2 (5 bases). Looked up from germline, CDR1 is SGHAT and CDR2 is FQDESV (reference sequence). This CDR3 has 15 residues. The CDR3 sequence is CASSLSADSAYEQCF. CDR3 DNA sequence: TGTGCCAGCAGCTTATCTGCGGACTCTGCCTACGAGCAGTGCTTC.